Described below is a single T cell receptor beta chain sequence and its context. Its antigen specificity is not known. For this mouse receptor, gene names and germline sequences are murine. With the read ending 4 residues before the CDR3 end, the germline J gene is used to fill in that end. These data originate in a study of CD8+ T cells in alopecia areata listed by TCRdb under 2018. About the study as a whole: Skin from C3H/HeJ donors with spontaneous alopecia (about 6-12 months old) was grafted onto female C3H/HeJ recipients aged about 7-11 weeks. The study used high-throughput TCRbeta sequencing to examine T cell clonal expansion in alopecia areata, in both the C3H/HeJ mouse model and human patients. Scalp tissue and sorted CD4+ and CD8+ peripheral blood T cells from patchy and totalis/universalis alopecia areata patients and from healthy controls were covered by human TCRbeta sequencing. Clonality in the scalp was compared among normal scalp (n=4), patchy alopecia areata scalp (n=8), and alopecia totalis/universalis scalp (n=8). RNA was obtained with the PAXgene miRNA kit for fixed scalp, the miRNeasy kit for PBMCs, and the RNeasy kit for mouse skin. TCRbeta CDR3 regions were amplified by immunoSEQ multiplex PCR with 35 Vbeta forward and 13 Jbeta reverse primers. Findings and caveats that apply to the study as a whole: Compared with normal scalp, lesional scalp, particularly in alopecia totalis/universalis, had higher clonality and more expanded CD8+ clones, which suggests antigenic drive. Unlike mouse skin, where gammadelta T cells dominate, normal human skin contains resident alphabeta T cells that get sequenced too, which complicates analysis of the scalp TCR repertoire. Compared with mice, TCR sequences shared between patients were less clear, possibly partly because of HLA diversity across the patient population.

The trim is 6 bases for V and 0 bases for J, with a gap of 11 bases between the germline ends. Its CDR3 holds 14 amino acids, cysteine through phenylalanine. Only the CDR3 bases that were read are kept: 30 of them, in frame from base 1. For CDR1 and CDR2, the germline V gene lists NNHDY and SYVADS. The library came from the immunoSEQ multiplex PCR assay. RNA was extracted from all samples and reverse transcribed into cDNA as template for TCR sequencing. First-strand cDNA was synthesized using SuperScript III with a 2:1 mix of oligo-dT and random hexamers. A synthetic immune receptor repertoire was used to gauge amplification bias, and whatever bias remained was removed computationally. Libraries were sequenced on Illumina HiSeq using 60 bp reads that covered the CDR3 and were read from J toward V. Concerning the study's data processing: After raw reads were preprocessed to remove errors, the CDR3 was defined following IMGT conventions as running from the conserved cysteine to phenylalanine. Clonality was computed as 1 minus the Shannon entropy, with the entropy normalized by log2 of the number of productive unique TCRs. Whether scalp clones were CD4 or CD8 was inferred by matching scalp TCRbeta sequences against CD4 and CD8 repertoires sorted from blood. The source is immuneACCESS, and TCRdb retained only in-frame sequences with V and J called. Part of the clones is not carried over; for the studies checked, unresolved V genes explain less than half of this, and the remainder is unexplained. V, J and clone size are taken as reported in that table, and D and trimming were inferred from the DNA itself. This sample includes approximately 110,000 clones, and none of them was observed just once. The ten largest account for around 20% of the sample.

The sequence links TRBV13-3 to TRBJ2-3; no D gene is confidently identified. The sample was lesional skin. The origin of this receptor is a C3H/HeJ mouse with alopecia areata. In terms of MHC, this strain is H2-k. The part of the CDR3 DNA that was read is TGTGCCAGCAAAGACCAGACTAGTGCAGAA. Its coded protein is CASKDQTSAE. The CDR3, in full, reads CASKDQTSAETLYF.